The rows below give T cell receptor beta chains drawn from one sample of a study of shared clonotypes between healthy human individuals. Repertoires were generated with immunoSEQ multiplex PCR, while TCRdb's copy carries only in-frame clones and drops some. This table holds 1.4 million or so clones, roughly 98.5% found once. The sample taken for sequencing was naive CD4+ T cells sorted from blood. These receptors were collected from a man between 25 and 39 years old in good health. CDR3s include the opening cysteine and the closing phenylalanine or tryptophan. D genes are given only for firm matches. Size is omitted from some rows. Given values are once, few, many or a class for expanded clones.

>TRBV18|.|.|TRBJ2-5
TGTGCCAGCTCACCAAATATCGGGGCAGAGACCCAGTACTTC
CASSPNIGAETQYF
>TRBV5-4|.|.|TRBJ2-2
TGTGCCAGCAGCTTGGAGGGCACCGGGGAGCTGTTTTTT
CASSLEGTGELFF
>TRBV4-3|.|.|TRBJ2-3
TGCGCCAGCAGCCAAGATACGACGTGGGTGGATACGCAGTATTTT
CASSQDTTWVDTQYF
>TRBV27|.|.|TRBJ1-2
TGTGCCAGCAGTTGGGGCAGGCTCAACTATGGCTACACCTTC
CASSWGRLNYGYTF
>TRBV18|.|TRBD2|TRBJ2-4
TGTGCCAGCTCAAGGACTAGCGGGAGATGGGCCAAAAACATTCAGTACTTC
CASSRTSGRWAKNIQYF
>TRBV6-5|once|TRBD2|TRBJ2-3
TGTGCCAGCAGTCCTCAGGGCGGGAGGGTAGATACGCAGTATTTT
CASSPQGGRVDTQYF
>TRBV19|once|TRBD2|TRBJ2-2
TGTGCCAGTACCGGGTTCCTTTTGGCTAGCGGGAGATCCGGGGAGCTGTTTTTT
CASTGFLLASGRSGELFF
>TRBV14|.|.|TRBJ1-5
TGTGCCAGCAGCCCGTACGGGACCCCGAGGCCCCAGCATTTT
CASSPYGTPRPQHF
>TRBV13|.|TRBD2|TRBJ2-7
TGTGCCAGCAGCTTAGACGGGGGCAGGACTAGCGGATCCTACGAGCAGTACTTC
CASSLDGGRTSGSYEQYF
>TRBV5-1|.|TRBD1|TRBJ2-2
TGCGCCAGCAGTCGACAGGGGGAGGCCGGGGAGCTGTTTTTT
CASSRQGEAGELFF
>TRBV18|.|.|TRBJ2-5
TGTGCCAGCTCACCCGGGGCGGGAGAGACCCAGTACTTC
CASSPGAGETQYF
>TRBV18|.|.|TRBJ2-7
TGTGCCAGCTCACCCTTTACCGGGACTCCGCACCACGAGCAGTACTTC
CASSPFTGTPHHEQYF
>TRBV7-9|.|.|TRBJ1-4
TGTGCCAGCAGCCCGACAGATAAGAATGAAAAACTGTTTTTT
CASSPTDKNEKLFF
>TRBV10-3|.|TRBD2|TRBJ2-5
TGTGCCATCAGTGAGCCTTCTCGACTAGCGGGAGTGGAGGAGACCCAGTACTTC
CAISEPSRLAGVEETQYF
>TRBV28|.|.|TRBJ2-7
TGTGCCAGCAGTGAAACAGGGTTCCCCATCTACGAGCAGTACTTC
CASSETGFPIYEQYF
>TRBV29-1|.|.|TRBJ1-1
TGCAGCGTTGCAGGGCTTCGGTGGGGGAACACTGAAGCTTTCTTT
CSVAGLRWGNTEAFF
>TRBV9|.|.|TRBJ2-7
TGTGCCAGCAGCTTCACAGGGTGGAACGAGCAGTACTTC
CASSFTGWNEQYF
>TRBV5-4|.|TRBD2|TRBJ2-7
TGTGCCAGTAAATCTAGCGGGTCCTCCTACGAGCAGTACTTC
CASKSSGSSYEQYF
>TRBV28|.|.|TRBJ1-4
TGTGCCATCTCAACTCGGGGGGTACATCGGGAGGGGAATCGGGAAAAACTGTTTTTT
CAISTRGVHREGNREKLFF
>TRBV30|.|TRBD1|TRBJ1-5
TGTGCCTGGAACGAAAGGGGGCATCAGCCCCAGCATTTT
CAWNERGHQPQHF
>TRBV11-3|.|.|TRBJ2-3
TGTGCCAGCAGCTTAGACAGAAACACAGATACGCAGTATTTT
CASSLDRNTDTQYF
>TRBV6-6|.|TRBD2|TRBJ2-7
TGTGCCAGCACAACTAGCGGGAGGGCCGACGAGCAGTACTTC
CASTTSGRADEQYF
>TRBV19|.|.|TRBJ2-3
TGTGCCAGTAGCGGGGTCTACACAGATACGCAGTATTTT
CASSGVYTDTQYF
>TRBV29-1|.|TRBD1|TRBJ2-7
TGCAGCGTAGCACAGGGGGCAACCTACGAGCAGTACTTC
CSVAQGATYEQYF
>TRBV11-2|.|TRBD1|TRBJ1-3
TGTGCCAGCAGCACACGACAGGGGGCATTAACAGGAAACACCATATATTTT
CASSTRQGALTGNTIYF